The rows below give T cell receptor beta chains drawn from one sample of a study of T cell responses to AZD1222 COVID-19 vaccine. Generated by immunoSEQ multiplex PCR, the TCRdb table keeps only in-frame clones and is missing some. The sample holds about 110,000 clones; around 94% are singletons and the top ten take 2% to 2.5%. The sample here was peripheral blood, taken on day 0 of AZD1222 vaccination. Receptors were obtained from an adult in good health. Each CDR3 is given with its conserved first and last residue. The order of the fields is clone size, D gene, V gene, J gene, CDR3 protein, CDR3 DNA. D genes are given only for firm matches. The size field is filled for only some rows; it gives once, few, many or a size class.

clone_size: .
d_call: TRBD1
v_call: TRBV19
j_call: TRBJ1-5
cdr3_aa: CASSIERRGGGQPQHF
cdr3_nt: TGTGCCAGTAGTATAGAAAGGCGAGGGGGCGGTCAGCCCCAGCATTTT

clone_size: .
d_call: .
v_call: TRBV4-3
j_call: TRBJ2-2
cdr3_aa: CASSQTFGATNTGELFF
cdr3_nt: TGCGCCAGCAGCCAAACCTTCGGGGCGACAAACACCGGGGAGCTGTTTTTT

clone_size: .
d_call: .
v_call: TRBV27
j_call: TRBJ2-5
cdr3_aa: CASKTLGGRRREETQYF
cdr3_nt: TGTGCCAGCAAAACCCTGGGGGGTAGGAGACGAGAGGAGACCCAGTACTTC

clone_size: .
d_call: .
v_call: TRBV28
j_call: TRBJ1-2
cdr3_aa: CASSFLAQHSYGYTF
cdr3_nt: TGTGCCAGCAGTTTTTTGGCACAGCACTCCTATGGCTACACCTTC

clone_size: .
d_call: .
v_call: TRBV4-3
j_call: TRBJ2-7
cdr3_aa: CASSQQQGGYEQYF
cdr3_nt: TGCGCCAGCAGCCAGCAACAGGGTGGCTACGAGCAGTACTTC

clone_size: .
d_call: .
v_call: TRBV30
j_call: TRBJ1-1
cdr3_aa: CAWRVNRGLAEAFF
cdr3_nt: TGTGCCTGGAGGGTAAATAGGGGTTTGGCTGAAGCTTTCTTT

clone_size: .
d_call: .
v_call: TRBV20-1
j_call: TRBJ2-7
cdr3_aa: CSARDGRVVYF
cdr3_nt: TGCAGTGCTAGAGACGGGCGGGTCGTGTACTTC

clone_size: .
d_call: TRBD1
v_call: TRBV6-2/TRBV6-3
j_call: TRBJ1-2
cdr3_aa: CASSYEGQGTRYGYTF
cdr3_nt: TGTGCCAGCAGTTACGAGGGACAGGGGACTCGGTATGGCTACACCTTC

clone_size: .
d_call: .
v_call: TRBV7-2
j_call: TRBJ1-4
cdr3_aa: CASSPSVDPGEKLFF
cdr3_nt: TGTGCCAGCAGCCCTAGTGTGGACCCGGGAGAAAAACTGTTTTTT

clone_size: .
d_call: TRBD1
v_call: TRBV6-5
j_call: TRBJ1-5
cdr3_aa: CASRKTGGRNQPQHF
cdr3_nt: TGTGCCAGCAGAAAGACAGGGGGCCGTAATCAGCCCCAGCATTTT

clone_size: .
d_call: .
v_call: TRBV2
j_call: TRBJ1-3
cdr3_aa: CASSSSRGSGNTIYF
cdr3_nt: TGTGCCAGCAGTAGCTCGAGAGGGTCTGGAAACACCATATATTTT

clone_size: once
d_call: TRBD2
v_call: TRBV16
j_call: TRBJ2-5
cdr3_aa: CASSQWLAGLKETQYF
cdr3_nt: TGTGCCAGCAGCCAATGGCTAGCGGGACTCAAAGAGACCCAGTACTTC

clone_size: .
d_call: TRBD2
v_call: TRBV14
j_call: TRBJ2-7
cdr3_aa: CASSQRNSGTYEQYF
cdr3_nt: TGTGCCAGCAGCCAACGAAATAGCGGGACCTACGAGCAGTACTTC

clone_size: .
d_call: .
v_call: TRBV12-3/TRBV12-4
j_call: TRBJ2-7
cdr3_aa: CASSNRDAYEQYF
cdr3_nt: TGTGCCAGCAGCAATCGGGACGCCTACGAGCAGTACTTC

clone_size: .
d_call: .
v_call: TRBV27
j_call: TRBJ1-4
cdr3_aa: CASGGGRWEEKLFF
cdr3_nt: TGTGCCAGCGGAGGTGGACGGTGGGAGGAAAAACTGTTTTTT

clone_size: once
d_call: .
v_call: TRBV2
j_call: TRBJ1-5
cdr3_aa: CASRTGTKDQPQHF
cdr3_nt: TGTGCCAGCAGGACCGGGACAAAAGATCAGCCCCAGCATTTT

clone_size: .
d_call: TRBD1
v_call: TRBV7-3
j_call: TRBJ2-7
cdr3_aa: CASSSGQGIGYEQYF
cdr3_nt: TGTGCCAGCAGCTCCGGACAGGGAATCGGCTACGAGCAGTACTTC

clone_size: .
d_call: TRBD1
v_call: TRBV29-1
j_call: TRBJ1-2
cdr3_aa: CSDRRGDYGYTF
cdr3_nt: TGCAGCGACCGCAGGGGGGACTATGGCTACACCTTC

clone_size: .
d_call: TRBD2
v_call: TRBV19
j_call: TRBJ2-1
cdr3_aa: CASSGGAHNEQFF
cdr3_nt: TGTGCCAGTAGCGGGGGGGCGCACAATGAGCAGTTCTTC

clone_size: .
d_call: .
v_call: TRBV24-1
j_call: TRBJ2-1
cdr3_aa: CATNRDGEQFF
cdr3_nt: TGTGCCACCAACAGAGATGGTGAGCAGTTCTTC

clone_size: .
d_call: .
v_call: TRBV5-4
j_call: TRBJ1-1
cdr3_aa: CASSLKGDTEAFF
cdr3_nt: TGTGCCAGCAGCTTGAAAGGGGACACTGAAGCTTTCTTT

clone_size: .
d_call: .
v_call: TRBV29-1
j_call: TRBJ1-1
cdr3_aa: CSVGVIAGVGYTEAFF
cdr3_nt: TGCAGCGTTGGGGTAATTGCGGGGGTCGGGTACACTGAAGCTTTCTTT

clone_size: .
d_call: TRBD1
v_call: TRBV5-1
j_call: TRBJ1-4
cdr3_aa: CASSPMGQGNEKLFF
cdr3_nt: TGCGCCAGCAGCCCGATGGGACAGGGGAATGAAAAACTGTTTTTT

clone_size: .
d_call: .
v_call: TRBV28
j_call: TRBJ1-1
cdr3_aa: CASRATNTEAFF
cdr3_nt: TGTGCCAGCAGGGCTACCAACACTGAAGCTTTCTTT

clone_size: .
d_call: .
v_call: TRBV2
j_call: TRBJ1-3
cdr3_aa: CASSGAYSGNTIYF
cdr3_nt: TGTGCCAGCAGTGGAGCGTACTCTGGAAACACCATATATTTT

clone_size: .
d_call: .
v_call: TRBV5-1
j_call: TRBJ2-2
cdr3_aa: CASRVGGATGELFF
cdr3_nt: TGCGCCAGCAGGGTTGGGGGGGCCACCGGGGAGCTGTTTTTT

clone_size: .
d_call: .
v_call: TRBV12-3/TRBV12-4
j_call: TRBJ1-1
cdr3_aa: CASSSGQLGAFF
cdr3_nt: TGTGCCAGCAGCTCCGGACAATTAGGAGCTTTCTTT

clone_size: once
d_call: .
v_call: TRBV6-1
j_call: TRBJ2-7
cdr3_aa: CASSEGGDGAYEQYF
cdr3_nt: TGTGCCAGCAGTGAAGGGGGGGACGGAGCTTACGAGCAGTACTTC

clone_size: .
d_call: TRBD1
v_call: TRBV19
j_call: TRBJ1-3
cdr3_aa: CATAKGTAGNTIYF
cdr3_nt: TGTGCCACCGCAAAAGGGACAGCAGGAAACACCATATATTTT

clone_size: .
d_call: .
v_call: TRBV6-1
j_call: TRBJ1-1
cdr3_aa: CASSEYRGTNTEAFF
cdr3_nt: TGTGCCAGCAGTGAATATCGGGGCACGAACACTGAAGCTTTCTTT